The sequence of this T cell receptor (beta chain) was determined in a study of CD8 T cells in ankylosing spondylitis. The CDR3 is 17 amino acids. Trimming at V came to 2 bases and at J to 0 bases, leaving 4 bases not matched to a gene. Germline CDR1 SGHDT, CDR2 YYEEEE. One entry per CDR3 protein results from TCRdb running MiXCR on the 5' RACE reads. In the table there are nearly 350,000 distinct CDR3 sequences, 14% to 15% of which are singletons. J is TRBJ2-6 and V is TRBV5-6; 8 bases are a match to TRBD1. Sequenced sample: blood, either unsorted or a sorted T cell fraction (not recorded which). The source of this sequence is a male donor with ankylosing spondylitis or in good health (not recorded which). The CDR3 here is CASSFDRGYSGANVLTF. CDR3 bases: TGTGCCAGCAGCTTCGACAGGGGTTACTCTGGGGCCAACGTCCTGACTTTC.